This entry lists 4 T cell receptor beta chains sequenced from one sample in a study of spatial heterogeneity in lung cancer. Findings and limits, study-wide: Tumoral mutation counts were tracked by counts of expanded intratumoral alpha and beta TCRs.

These receptors' targets are unknown. Time point defined: sample taken at primary tumor resection. TCRdb passed the 5' RACE reads through MiXCR, listing each CDR3 protein once. The table has about 8,400 distinct CDR3 sequences, approximately 8.9% seen once. The sample in question was lung tumor tissue, obtained at surgery. These receptor sequences come from a male donor with early-stage non-small cell lung cancer.

In this sample, this clonotype turned up many times. Found in a library prepared for alpha chains, this beta chain is an off-target read, and its abundance has little meaning. CDR3 amino acids: CAYPGLAGRNEQFF. The CDR3 nucleotides read TGCGCCTACCCCGGACTAGCGGGACGCAATGAGCAGTTCTTC. The V call is TRBV20-1, the J call TRBJ2-1, with 12 bases fitting TRBD2. The CDR3 sequence is 14 residues long. Germline V gene lookup returns CDR1 DFQATT and CDR2 SNEGSKA (reference sequence).

In this sample, this clonotype turned up a few times. This beta chain lies outside the target of a library built for alpha chains; its clone size means little. This chain links TRBV15 with TRBJ2-7; no clear D gene. V lost 0 bases, J lost 2 bases, and 11 bases lay in between. Germline CDR1 and CDR2: LNHNV and YYDKDF (reference sequence). The CDR3 sequence is 15 residues long. The CDR3 spells CATSRDPLEAYEQYF. As DNA, the CDR3 is TGTGCCACCAGCAGAGATCCCCTCGAAGCCTACGAGCAGTACTTC.

In this sample, this clonotype is medium-sized. Because this beta chain is a stray read in a library intended to capture alpha chains, its abundance should not be given much weight. J is TRBJ2-6 and V is TRBV9, with 9 bases matching TRBD1. The CDR3 consists of 19 residues. From germline, CDR1 is SGDLS and CDR2 YYNGEE. V was clipped by 1 base and J by 3 bases; unmatched bases: 11. The CDR3 nucleotides are TGTGCCAGCAGCGTAACTCCCCGCAGGACAGGGGTTGGGGCCAACGTCCTGACTTTC. It is translated as CASSVTPRRTGVGANVLTF.

By frequency in the sample, this clonotype is medium-sized. The library was built for alpha chains, so this beta chain is an off-target read and its size means little. The J gene is TRBJ2-3, the V gene TRBV5-4; no definite D call. Germline assignment: CDR1 SGHNT and CDR2 YYREEE (reference sequence). V lost 2 bases to trimming and J lost 6 bases, with 19 bases between them. This CDR3 region has 16 residues. The CDR3, as DNA: TGTGCCAGCAGCTTTGATAGAGATGGCGCTTCTGATACGCAGTATTTT. It encodes CASSFDRDGASDTQYF.